Following are 8 T cell receptor beta chains from one sample sequenced in a study of T cells expressing NK-cell markers. TCRdb reprocessed the 5' RACE reads; each CDR3 protein has one entry and no DNA is given. Recorded for this sample: 200,000 to 300,000 distinct CDR3 sequences. The sequenced material came from blood T cells: a sorted CD56 or NKG2C T cell subset, CD4+ or CD8+ T cells, or bulk PBMC T cells (not recorded which). The receptors originated from a man younger than 30 in good health.

The gene calls are TRBV29-1 and TRBJ2-1; TCRdb's D call of TRBD1 is untestable without DNA. Looked up from germline, CDR1 is SQVTM and CDR2 is ANQGSEA. This CDR3 is built from 14 residues. The chain's CDR3 is CSVVSWGGDNEQFF.

The gene calls are TRBV29-1 and TRBJ2-3; no DNA is available, so the TRBD2 call from TCRdb remains unchecked. The germline CDR1 and CDR2 sequences are SQVTM and ANQGSEA. This CDR3 region has 11 residues. CDR3 loop: CSVAGADTQYF.

The chain recombines TRBV4-3 with TRBJ2-3. This CDR3 region has 13 residues. CDR1 is LGHNA, CDR2 YSLEER, per germline. The CDR3 loop is CASSQYSTDTQYF.

V is TRBV29-1 and J is TRBJ2-7; TCRdb names TRBD1, which stays unverified in the absence of DNA. The CDR3 loop spans 12 amino acids. The germline CDR1 and CDR2 sequences are SQVTM and ANQGSEA. CDR3 sequence reads: CSVRQGSYEQYF.

This chain links TRBV20-1 with TRBJ2-1; TCRdb's D gene call, TRBD2, goes unchecked for lack of DNA. The CDR3 covers 16 residues. The germline gives CDR1 DFQATT, CDR2 SNEGSKA (reference sequence). Here the CDR3 reads CSARGVELGTYNEQFF.

The chain combines TRBV20-1 with TRBJ2-7; TCRdb gives TRBD2 as the D gene, but with no DNA this cannot be confirmed. Germline-derived CDR1 and CDR2 are DFQATT and SNEGSKA (reference sequence). The CDR3 has 14 amino acids. The CDR3 sequence: CSASPIAGSYEQYF.

This chain connects TRBV20-1 to TRBJ2-3; TCRdb selects TRBD2, and the lack of DNA leaves this call unchecked. Germline CDR1 and CDR2: DFQATT and SNEGSKA (reference sequence). The CDR3 is made up of 14 amino acids. The CDR3 spells CSAESSGATDTQYF.

The chain couples TRBV6-6 to TRBJ2-3. This CDR3 is 13 amino acids long. Germline CDR1 is MNHNY and CDR2 is SVGAGI (reference sequence). This CDR3 reads CASNSGFTDTQYF.